The 19 T cell receptor beta chains below were found in one sample sequenced in a study of blood T cell repertoires in COVID-19. Only in-frame clones appear in the TCRdb table, and some are missing; sequencing was by immunoSEQ multiplex PCR. The profile covers around 200,000 clones, with roughly 89% appearing a single time and about a tenth taken by the ten largest. Sequencing was carried out using PBMCs or T cells enriched from blood (not recorded which). These receptor sequences come from a man aged 18 to 29 with acute COVID-19.

This CDR3 is CAISDPPDSIYEQYF. The CDR3 bases are TGTGCCATCAGTGATCCCCCGGACAGCATCTACGAGCAGTACTTC. This chain uses TRBV10-3 with TRBJ2-7; D might be TRBD1 (6 bases). The ends were cut back, 3 bases at V and 3 bases at J, with 15 bases in the middle. The CDR3 covers 15 residues. CDR1 is ENHRY, CDR2 SYGVKD, per germline.

The chain combines TRBV11-2 with TRBJ2-5, with 9 bases identical to TRBD1. With V trimmed by 1 base and J by 3 bases, 3 bases remained unmatched. Germline-derived CDR1 and CDR2 are SGHAT and FQNNGV. The CDR3 contains 15 residues. The CDR3 reads CASSLVTGGEETQYF. The CDR3 DNA is TGTGCCAGCAGCTTAGTCACAGGGGGCGAAGAGACCCAGTACTTC.

This rearrangement joins TRBV27 to TRBJ2-3, with D uncertain. V was trimmed by 2 bases and J by 0 bases, leaving 9 bases between them. Germline V CDR1 and CDR2: MNHEY, SMNVEV (reference sequence). The CDR3 covers 15 residues. DNA for the CDR3: TGTGCCAGCAGTTTAGTCCTAGGTAGCACAGATACGCAGTATTTT. Protein: CASSLVLGSTDTQYF.

This chain connects TRBV5-1 to TRBJ2-5; D may be TRBD1 (5 bases). Germline loops: CDR1 SGHRS, CDR2 YFSETQ. The CDR3 totals 14 residues. The CDR3 DNA reads as TGCGCGGGCAGCAAAGGAGACAGTCAAGAGACCCAGTACTTC. It encodes CAGSKGDSQETQYF.

The J gene is TRBJ1-1, the V gene TRBV6-5, with D possibly being TRBD1 (5 bases). Trimming took off 2 bases at V and 6 bases at J, with 16 bases between the two ends. The CDR3 is 15 residues long. Germline V gives CDR1 MNHEY, CDR2 SVGAGI. The CDR3 DNA is TGTGCCAGCAGTTACGCCGCAGGGAACATCCCTGAAGCTTTCTTT. It translates to CASSYAAGNIPEAFF.

This clone came up a few times. The chain carries TRBV10-1 and TRBJ2-7, with D possibly matching TRBD2 (5 bases). Trimming cost V 10 bases and J 3 bases, with 13 bases left between them. The CDR3 runs to 12 residues. Germline loops: CDR1 WNHNN, CDR2 SYGVQD (reference sequence). The CDR3 DNA follows: TGCGCCATCCTGGACGGGGACTACGAGCAGTACTTC. This translates into CAILDGDYEQYF.

The genes are TRBV7-2 and TRBJ2-6; possibly TRBD1 for D (5 bases). V gave up 5 bases and J gave up 1 base, with 12 bases separating them. CDR1 and CDR2 (germline): SGHTA, FQGNSA. This CDR3 is 16 amino acids long. Here the CDR3 reads CASSTLYRSGANVLTF. The CDR3 DNA reads as TGTGCCAGCAGCACACTCTACAGGTCTGGGGCCAACGTCCTGACTTTC.

The chain links TRBV28 to TRBJ1-2; 8 nucleotides line up with TRBD1. Germline V lookup: CDR1 MDHEN, CDR2 SYDVKM. V lost 6 bases, J lost 6 bases, and 9 bases stayed unmatched. This CDR3 region has 14 residues. DNA of the CDR3: TGTGCCAGCAGCTCTCCCGGACAGGGAGATGGCTACACCTTC. It translates to CASSSPGQGDGYTF.

The chain joins TRBV9 to TRBJ2-7; no clear D. The CDR3 totals 16 residues. Germline V gene sequence: CDR1 SGDLS, CDR2 YYNGEE. Trimming left V 4 bases short and J 0 bases short, with 17 bases between. CDR3 protein: CASSPRPATGSYEQYF. For the CDR3, the DNA is TGTGCCAGCAGCCCGCGCCCCGCCACCGGCTCCTACGAGCAGTACTTC.

This clone showed up just once. The chain is built from TRBV7-9 and TRBJ2-7, with D perhaps TRBD1 (6 bases). The length of the CDR3 is 16 residues. V was cut by 1 base and J by 2 bases, with 15 bases left in between. The germline gives CDR1 SEHNR, CDR2 FQNEAQ (reference sequence). The CDR3 here is CASSLDPRGRAYEQYF. In DNA, the CDR3 is TGTGCCAGCAGCTTAGACCCCAGGGGCAGAGCCTACGAGCAGTACTTC.

This clone was seen only a few times. The identical CDR3 is also encoded by other nucleotide sequences in the sample. The chain uses TRBV5-6 and TRBJ2-5; D uncertain. This CDR3 spans 13 amino acids. V lost 0 bases, J lost 4 bases, and 7 bases lay in between. Looked up from germline, CDR1 is SGHDT and CDR2 is YYEEEE. The DNA for the CDR3 is TGTGCCAGCAGCTTGGCTTCCGGAGAGACCCAGTACTTC. Translated, it gives CASSLASGETQYF.

The V call is TRBV10-2, the J call TRBJ1-1; the D gene is possibly TRBD1 (5 bases). Germline V gene lookup returns CDR1 WSHSY and CDR2 SAAADI. The V end lost 9 bases, the J end lost 3 bases, and 14 bases lay between the germline ends. The CDR3 covers 13 residues. The CDR3 DNA follows: TGCGCCAGTTCCCCTGGGGCGTACACTGAAGCTTTCTTT. Translated, it gives CASSPGAYTEAFF.

The chain employs TRBV27 and TRBJ2-4, with D possibly being TRBD2 (5 bases). Trimming shortened V by 5 bases and J by 2 bases, and 16 bases separated the two germline ends. There are 16 residues in the CDR3. Germline CDR1 is MNHEY and CDR2 is SMNVEV (reference sequence). CDR3 in DNA: TGTGCCAGCAGTACCCCCCTCCGGGATCCCAAAAACATTCAGTACTTC. Encoded protein: CASSTPLRDPKNIQYF.

The chain uses TRBV5-1 and TRBJ1-6, with 8 bases lining up with TRBD1. There are 14 residues in the CDR3. Per germline, CDR1 SGHRS and CDR2 YFSETQ. With V trimmed by 6 bases and J by 9 bases, 8 bases remained unmatched. The CDR3 DNA follows: TGCGCCAGCACCGGACAGGGTGCAAGTTCACCCCTCCACTTT. Translation gives CASTGQGASSPLHF.

This CDR3 reads CASSIGHSYEQYF. As DNA, the CDR3 is TGTGCCAGTAGTATTGGACACTCCTACGAGCAGTACTTC. This chain links TRBV19 with TRBJ2-7; a possible D gene is TRBD1 (5 bases). V was clipped by 3 bases and J by 0 bases, with 6 bases between them. Per germline, CDR1 LNHDA and CDR2 SQIVND (reference sequence). This CDR3 is 13 amino acids long.

The chain employs TRBV6-5 and TRBJ1-3; TRBD1 matches 10 bases. The junction had 4 bases not matched to a gene; V was cut back by 6 bases and J by 2 bases. Per the germline V gene, CDR1 is MNHEY and CDR2 is SVGAGI. The CDR3 consists of 15 residues. In DNA, the CDR3 is TGTGCCAGCAGCATAGACAGGGGGCCTGGAAACACCATATATTTT. It codes for CASSIDRGPGNTIYF.

The genes are TRBV2 and TRBJ2-5; 8 positions match TRBD1. From germline, CDR1 is SNHLY and CDR2 FYNNEI. The J segment lost 6 bases and the V segment lost 8 bases, leaving 11 bases of the junction unmatched. This CDR3 has 14 residues. Written as DNA, the CDR3 is TGTGCCAGCGTGCTCGTGACAGGGGATAAGACCCAGTACTTC. Translating gives CASVLVTGDKTQYF. The variable domain in full, completed from reference TRBV2 and TRBJ2-5, reads EPEVTQTPSHQVTQMGQEVILRCVPISNHLYFYWYRQILGQKVEFLVSFYNNEISEKSEIFDDQFSVERPDGSNFTLKIRSTKLEDSAMYFCASVLVTGDKTQYFGPGTRLLVL.

This chain uses TRBV19 with TRBJ1-2; the match to TRBD1 covers 8 bases. V gave up 5 bases and J gave up 4 bases; unmatched junction bases: 9. The CDR3 contains 15 residues. From germline, CDR1 is LNHDA and CDR2 SQIVND (reference sequence). The CDR3 here is CASSGQGQVGYGYTF. The CDR3 nucleotides are TGTGCCAGTAGTGGACAGGGACAGGTTGGCTATGGCTACACCTTC.

This rearrangement joins TRBV7-9 to TRBJ2-1; the D is unclear. Germline values: CDR1 SEHNR, CDR2 FQNEAQ (reference sequence). The CDR3 consists of 13 residues. V shed 7 bases and J shed 6 bases, with 13 bases lying between them. This CDR3 reads CASMYYPRNEQFF. As DNA, the CDR3 is TGTGCCAGCATGTACTACCCACGCAATGAGCAGTTCTTC.